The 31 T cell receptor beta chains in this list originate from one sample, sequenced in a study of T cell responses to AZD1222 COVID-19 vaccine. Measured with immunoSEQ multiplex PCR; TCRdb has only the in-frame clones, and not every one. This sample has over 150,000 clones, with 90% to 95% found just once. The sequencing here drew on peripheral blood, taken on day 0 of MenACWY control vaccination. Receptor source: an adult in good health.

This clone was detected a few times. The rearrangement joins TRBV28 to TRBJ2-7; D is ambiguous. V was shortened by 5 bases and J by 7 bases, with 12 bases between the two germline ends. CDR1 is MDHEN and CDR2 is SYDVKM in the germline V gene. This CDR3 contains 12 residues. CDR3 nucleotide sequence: TGTGCCAGCAGTGCCAGTCTACGAGAGCAGTACTTC. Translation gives CASSASLREQYF.

CDR3 nucleotides: TGTGCCATCAGTGAAAGTAGCGGGAGGGCCCGACCCGGGGAGCTGTTTTTT. It encodes CAISESSGRARPGELFF. The chain has TRBV10-3 and TRBJ2-2, with 11 bases that match TRBD2. Germline V gene lookup returns CDR1 ENHRY and CDR2 SYGVKD. V lost 3 bases, J lost 6 bases, and 9 bases stayed unmatched. The CDR3 totals 17 residues.

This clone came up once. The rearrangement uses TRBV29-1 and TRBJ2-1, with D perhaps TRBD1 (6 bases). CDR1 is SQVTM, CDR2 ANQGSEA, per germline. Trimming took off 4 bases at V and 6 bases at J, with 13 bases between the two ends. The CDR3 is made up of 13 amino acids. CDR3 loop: CSVAQGSANEQFF. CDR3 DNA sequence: TGCAGCGTTGCCCAGGGGTCGGCCAATGAGCAGTTCTTC.

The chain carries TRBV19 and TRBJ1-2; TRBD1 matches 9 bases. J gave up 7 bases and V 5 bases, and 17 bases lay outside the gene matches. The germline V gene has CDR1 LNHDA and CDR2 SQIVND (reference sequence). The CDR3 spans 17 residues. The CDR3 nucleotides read TGTGCCAGTAGTCCGCAGACCGGGACAGGGATAACAAGTGGCTACACCTTC. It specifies CASSPQTGTGITSGYTF.

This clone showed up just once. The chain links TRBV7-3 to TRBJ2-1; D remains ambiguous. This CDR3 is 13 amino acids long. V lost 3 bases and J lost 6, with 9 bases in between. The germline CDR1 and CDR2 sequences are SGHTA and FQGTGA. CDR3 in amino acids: CASSLSPGNEQFF. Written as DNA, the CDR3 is TGTGCCAGCAGCTTGAGTCCGGGCAATGAGCAGTTCTTC.

CDR3 DNA sequence: TGTGCCAGCAGCCTGGTCGGTTCAGCGGGACAAAACACCGGGGAGCTGTTTTTT. It is translated as CASSLVGSAGQNTGELFF. The V gene is TRBV14, the J gene TRBJ2-2; tentative D call: TRBD2 (7 bases). Germline V gives CDR1 SGHDN, CDR2 FVKESK. The germline V and J ends were trimmed by 4 bases and 2 bases, with 20 bases remaining between them. The CDR3 contains 18 residues.

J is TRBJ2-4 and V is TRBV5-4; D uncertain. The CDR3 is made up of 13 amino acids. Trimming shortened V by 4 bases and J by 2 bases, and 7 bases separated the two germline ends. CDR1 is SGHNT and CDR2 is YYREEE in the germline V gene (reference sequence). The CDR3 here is CASSPSPKNIQYF. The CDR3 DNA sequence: TGTGCCAGCAGCCCCTCTCCCAAAAACATTCAGTACTTC.

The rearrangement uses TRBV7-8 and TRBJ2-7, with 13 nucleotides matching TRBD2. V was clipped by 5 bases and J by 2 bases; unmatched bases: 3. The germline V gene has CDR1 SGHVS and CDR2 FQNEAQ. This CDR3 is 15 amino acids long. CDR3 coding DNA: TGTGCCAGCAGCCGAGGACTAGCGGGAGCCTACGAGCAGTACTTC. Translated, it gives CASSRGLAGAYEQYF.

In DNA form, the CDR3 reads TGTGCCAGCAGCCAAGGGAGCGGGAATACAGATACGCAGTATTTT. Residues: CASSQGSGNTDTQYF. The chain joins TRBV3-1 (or the pseudogene TRBV3-2) to TRBJ2-3; 7 nucleotides align to TRBD2. CDR1 is LGHDT and CDR2 is YNNKEL in the germline V gene (reference sequence). The CDR3 spans 15 residues. V lost 1 base and J lost 3; bases outside the gene matches: 4.

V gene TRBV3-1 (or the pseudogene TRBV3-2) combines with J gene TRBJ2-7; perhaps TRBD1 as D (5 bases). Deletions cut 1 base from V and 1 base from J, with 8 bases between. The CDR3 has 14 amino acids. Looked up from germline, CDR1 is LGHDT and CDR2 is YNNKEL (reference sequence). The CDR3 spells CASSQGGPSYEQYF. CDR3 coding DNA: TGTGCCAGCAGCCAAGGGGGCCCATCCTACGAGCAGTACTTC.

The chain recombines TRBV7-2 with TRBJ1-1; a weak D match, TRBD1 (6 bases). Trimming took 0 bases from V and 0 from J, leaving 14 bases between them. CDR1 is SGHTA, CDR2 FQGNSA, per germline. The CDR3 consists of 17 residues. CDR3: CASSLAPGALLNTEAFF. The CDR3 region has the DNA TGTGCCAGCAGCTTAGCCCCAGGGGCCCTGCTGAACACTGAAGCTTTCTTT.

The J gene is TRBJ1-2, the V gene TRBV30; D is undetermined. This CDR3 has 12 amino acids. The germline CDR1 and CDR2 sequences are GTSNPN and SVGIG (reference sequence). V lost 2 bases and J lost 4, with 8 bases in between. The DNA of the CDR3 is TGTGCCTGGAGTTGGCACCTCTATGGCTACACCTTC. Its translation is CAWSWHLYGYTF.

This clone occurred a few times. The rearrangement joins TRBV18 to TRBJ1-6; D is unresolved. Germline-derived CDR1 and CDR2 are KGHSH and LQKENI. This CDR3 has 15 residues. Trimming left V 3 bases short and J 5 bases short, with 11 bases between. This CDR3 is CASSPTRRDNSPLHF. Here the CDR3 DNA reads TGTGCCAGCTCACCGACACGAAGGGATAATTCACCCCTCCACTTT.

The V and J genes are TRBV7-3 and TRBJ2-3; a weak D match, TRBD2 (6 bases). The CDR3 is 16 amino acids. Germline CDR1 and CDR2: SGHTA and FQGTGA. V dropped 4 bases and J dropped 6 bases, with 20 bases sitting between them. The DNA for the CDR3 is TGTGCCAGCAGCTATACTCCCGGGACTGAGGCTGATACGCAGTATTTT. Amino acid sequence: CASSYTPGTEADTQYF.

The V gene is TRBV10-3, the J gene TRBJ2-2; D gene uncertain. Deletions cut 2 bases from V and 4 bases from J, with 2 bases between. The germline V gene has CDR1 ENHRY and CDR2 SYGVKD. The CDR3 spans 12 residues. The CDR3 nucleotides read TGTGCCATCAGTGAGGGCACCGGGGAGCTGTTTTTT. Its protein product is CAISEGTGELFF.

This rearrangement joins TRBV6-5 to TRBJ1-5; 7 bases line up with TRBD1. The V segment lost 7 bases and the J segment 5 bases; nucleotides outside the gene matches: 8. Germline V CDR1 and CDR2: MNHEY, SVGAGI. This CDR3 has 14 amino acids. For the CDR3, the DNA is TGTGCCAGCAAAGGGAGGCAGGGGGATCAGCCCCAGCATTTT. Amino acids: CASKGRQGDQPQHF.

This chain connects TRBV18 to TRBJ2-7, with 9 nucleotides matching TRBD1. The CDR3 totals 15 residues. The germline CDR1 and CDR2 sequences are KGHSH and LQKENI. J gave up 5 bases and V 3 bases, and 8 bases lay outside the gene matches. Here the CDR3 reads CASSPAGTGTDEQYF. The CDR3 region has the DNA TGTGCCAGCTCACCGGCCGGGACAGGGACCGACGAGCAGTACTTC.

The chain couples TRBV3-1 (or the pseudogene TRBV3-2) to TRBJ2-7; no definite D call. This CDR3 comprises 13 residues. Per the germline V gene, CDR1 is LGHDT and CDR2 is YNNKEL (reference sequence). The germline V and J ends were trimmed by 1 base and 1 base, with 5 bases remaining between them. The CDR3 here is CASSQGASYEQYF. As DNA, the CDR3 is TGTGCCAGCAGCCAAGGAGCGTCCTACGAGCAGTACTTC.

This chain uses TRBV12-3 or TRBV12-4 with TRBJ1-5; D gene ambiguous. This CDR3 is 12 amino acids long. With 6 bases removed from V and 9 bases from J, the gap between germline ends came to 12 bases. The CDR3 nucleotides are TGTGCCAGCAGCCCCTCCAGTGCGCCCCAGCATTTT. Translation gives CASSPSSAPQHF.

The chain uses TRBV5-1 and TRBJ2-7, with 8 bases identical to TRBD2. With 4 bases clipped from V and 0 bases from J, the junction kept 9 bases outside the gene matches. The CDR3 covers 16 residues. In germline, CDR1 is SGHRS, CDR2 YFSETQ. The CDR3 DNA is TGCGCCAGCAGCGCGGGAGGCCTCACTGGCTCCTACGAGCAGTACTTC. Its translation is CASSAGGLTGSYEQYF.

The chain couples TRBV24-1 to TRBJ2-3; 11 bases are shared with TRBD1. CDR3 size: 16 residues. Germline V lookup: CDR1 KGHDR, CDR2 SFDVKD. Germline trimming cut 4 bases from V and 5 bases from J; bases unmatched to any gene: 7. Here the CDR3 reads CATSDARTGGIDTQYF. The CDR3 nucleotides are TGTGCCACCAGTGACGCCCGGACAGGGGGCATAGATACGCAGTATTTT.

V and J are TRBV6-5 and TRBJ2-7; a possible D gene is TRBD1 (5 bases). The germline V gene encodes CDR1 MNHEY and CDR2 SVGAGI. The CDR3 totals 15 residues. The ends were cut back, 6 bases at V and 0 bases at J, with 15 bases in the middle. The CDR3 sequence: CASSRTGSSSYEQYF. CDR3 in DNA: TGTGCCAGCAGCCGTACAGGTTCCAGCTCCTACGAGCAGTACTTC.

CDR3 DNA: TGTGCCAGTAGTATAAGGGCCAGGGGTGGCTACGAGCAGTACTTC. Translation: CASSIRARGGYEQYF. The chain couples TRBV19 to TRBJ2-7; maybe TRBD1 (6 bases). Trimming shortened V by 2 bases and J by 3 bases, and 14 bases separated the two germline ends. Germline loops: CDR1 LNHDA, CDR2 SQIVND (reference sequence). The CDR3 has 15 residues.

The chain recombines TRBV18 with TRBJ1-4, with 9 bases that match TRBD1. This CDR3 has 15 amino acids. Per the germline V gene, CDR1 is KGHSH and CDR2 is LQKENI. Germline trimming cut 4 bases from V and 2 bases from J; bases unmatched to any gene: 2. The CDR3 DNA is TGTGCCAGCTCACGGGACAGGGCGACTAATGAAAAACTGTTTTTT. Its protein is CASSRDRATNEKLFF.

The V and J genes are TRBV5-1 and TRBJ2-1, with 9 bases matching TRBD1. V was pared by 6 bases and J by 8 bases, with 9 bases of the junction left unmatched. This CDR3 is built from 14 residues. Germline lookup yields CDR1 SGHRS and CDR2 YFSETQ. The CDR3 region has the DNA TGCGCCAGCACCCGCCCGGGACAGGGACATGAGCAGTTCTTC. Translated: CASTRPGQGHEQFF.

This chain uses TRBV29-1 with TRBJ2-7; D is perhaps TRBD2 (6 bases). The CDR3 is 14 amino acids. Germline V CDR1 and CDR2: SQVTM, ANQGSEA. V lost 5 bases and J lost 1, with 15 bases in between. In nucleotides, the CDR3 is TGCAGCGTTTATGCGGGGATAGGGTCCTACGAGCAGTACTTC. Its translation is CSVYAGIGSYEQYF.

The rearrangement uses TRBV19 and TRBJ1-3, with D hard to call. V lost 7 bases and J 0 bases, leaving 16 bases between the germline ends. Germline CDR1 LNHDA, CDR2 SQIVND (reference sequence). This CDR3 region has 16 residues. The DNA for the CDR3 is TGTGCCAGTAATTCAATCGGACCGGCCTCTGGAAACACCATATATTTT. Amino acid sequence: CASNSIGPASGNTIYF.

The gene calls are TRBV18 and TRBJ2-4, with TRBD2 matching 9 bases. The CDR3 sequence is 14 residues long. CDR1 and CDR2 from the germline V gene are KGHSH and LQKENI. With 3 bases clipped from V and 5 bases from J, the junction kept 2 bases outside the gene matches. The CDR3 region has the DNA TGTGCCAGCTCACCGGTAGCGGGAGAAAACATTCAGTACTTC. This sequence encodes CASSPVAGENIQYF.

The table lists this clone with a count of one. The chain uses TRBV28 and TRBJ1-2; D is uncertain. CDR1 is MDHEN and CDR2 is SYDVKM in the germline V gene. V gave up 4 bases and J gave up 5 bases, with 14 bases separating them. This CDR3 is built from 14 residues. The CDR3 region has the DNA TGTGCCAGCAGTTCGGTAGGAAACTATTATGGCTACACCTTC. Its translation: CASSSVGNYYGYTF.

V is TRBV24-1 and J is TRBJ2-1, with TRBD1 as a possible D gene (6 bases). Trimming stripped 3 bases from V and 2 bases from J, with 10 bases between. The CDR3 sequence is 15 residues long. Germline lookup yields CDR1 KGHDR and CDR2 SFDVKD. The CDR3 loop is CATSDQGFAYNEQFF. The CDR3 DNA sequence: TGTGCCACCAGTGATCAGGGGTTCGCCTACAATGAGCAGTTCTTC.

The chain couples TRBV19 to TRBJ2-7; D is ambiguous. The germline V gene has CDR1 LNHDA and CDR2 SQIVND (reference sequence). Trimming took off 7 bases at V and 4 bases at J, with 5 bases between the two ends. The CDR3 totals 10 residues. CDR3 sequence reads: CASKCYEQYF. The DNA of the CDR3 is TGTGCCAGTAAGTGTTACGAGCAGTACTTC.